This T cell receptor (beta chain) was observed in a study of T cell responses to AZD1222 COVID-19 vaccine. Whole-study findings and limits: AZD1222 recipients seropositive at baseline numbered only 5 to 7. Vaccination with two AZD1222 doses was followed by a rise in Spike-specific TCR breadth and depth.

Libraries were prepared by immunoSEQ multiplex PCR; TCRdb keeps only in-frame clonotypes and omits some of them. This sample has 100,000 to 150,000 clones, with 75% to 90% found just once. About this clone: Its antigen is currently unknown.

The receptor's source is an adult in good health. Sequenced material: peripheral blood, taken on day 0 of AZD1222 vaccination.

CDR3 sequence: CASSPGTGVYRNYGYTF. The CDR3 region has the DNA TGTGCCAGCAGTCCCGGGACAGGGGTTTACCGTAACTATGGCTACACCTTC. The rearrangement links TRBV6-4 to TRBJ1-2; 10 nucleotides line up with TRBD1. This CDR3 comprises 17 residues. Germline CDR1 reads MRHNA; CDR2 reads SNTAGT. The V gene end was trimmed by 5 bases and the J gene end by 1 base; junction bases not matched to a gene: 10.